A selection of T cell receptor beta chains follows, all from one sample in a study of blood T cell repertoires in COVID-19. Method: immunoSEQ multiplex PCR; TCRdb's copy keeps in-frame clones and lacks some. The data hold about 100,000 clones, with roughly nine tenths observed a single time. Specimen: peripheral blood. These receptors were taken from a human donor with active COVID-19. The donor label of this sample is uncertain. The CDR3 runs from the conserved cysteine through the conserved F or W. The order of the fields is D gene, clone size, J gene, V gene, CDR3 protein, CDR3 DNA. The D gene is left open where the match is weak. Clone size is not always given. Where it is, it says once, few, many or a class for expanded clones.

. . TRBJ2-1 TRBV3-1/TRBV3-2 CASSQRGGGPHEQFF TGTGCCAGCAGCCAACGTGGGGGGGGGCCCCATGAGCAGTTCTTC
TRBD2 . TRBJ2-4 TRBV5-4 CASSLSSGGGNIQYF TGTGCCAGCAGCTTGTCTAGCGGGGGGGGAAACATTCAGTACTTC
TRBD1 . TRBJ2-7 TRBV27 CASSLGTGPSYEQYF TGTGCCAGCAGTCTGGGGACAGGACCCTCCTACGAGCAGTACTTC
. . TRBJ1-1 TRBV19 CASSSPEGFYTEAFF TGTGCCAGTAGTTCACCAGAGGGCTTCTACACTGAAGCTTTCTTT
. few TRBJ2-1 TRBV11-2 CASSLRDPYNEQFF TGTGCCAGCAGCTTGCGGGACCCATACAATGAGCAGTTCTTC
TRBD1 . TRBJ2-1 TRBV10-3 CAISSPGTGINEQFF TGTGCCATCAGCAGTCCCGGGACAGGGATCAATGAGCAGTTCTTC
. . TRBJ2-3 TRBV4-1 CASSLIPVTDTQYF TGCGCCAGCAGCCTAATCCCAGTCACAGATACGCAGTATTTT
TRBD1 . TRBJ2-2 TRBV19 CASIPGQGYPNGELFF TGTGCCAGTATCCCGGGACAGGGTTACCCTAACGGGGAGCTGTTTTTT
. . TRBJ2-5 TRBV24-1 CATSDGAAGRETQYF TGTGCCACCAGTGATGGGGCGGCAGGGCGTGAGACCCAGTACTTC
. . TRBJ1-3 TRBV28 CASSPPPGGGDTIYF TGTGCCAGCAGTCCTCCCCCGGGGGGCGGGGACACCATATATTTT
. . TRBJ2-5 TRBV25-1 CASSGGLGETQYF TGTGCCAGCAGTGGGGGCTTAGGGGAGACCCAGTACTTC
TRBD1 . TRBJ2-2 TRBV4-1 CASSQDDGQGVRSGELFF TGCGCCAGCAGCCAAGATGACGGACAGGGCGTTAGGTCCGGGGAGCTGTTTTTT
TRBD1 . TRBJ1-3 TRBV19 CASSAPGQVDGNTIYF TGTGCCAGTAGCGCTCCGGGACAGGTCGATGGAAACACCATATATTTT
TRBD1 . TRBJ2-3 TRBV24-1 CATSDATGDDLDTQYF TGTGCCACCAGTGACGCGACAGGGGACGATTTAGATACGCAGTATTTT
TRBD1 few TRBJ1-1 TRBV6-1 CASSDRQGNAEAFF TGTGCCAGCAGTGACCGACAGGGGAACGCTGAAGCTTTCTTT
TRBD1 . TRBJ1-1 TRBV9 CASTLGGANTEAFF TGTGCCAGCACCTTAGGGGGCGCGAACACTGAAGCTTTCTTT
TRBD1 . TRBJ1-6 TRBV10-3 CAISESVQGGRPLHF TGTGCCATCAGTGAGTCGGTGCAGGGGGGAAGACCCCTCCACTTT
. once TRBJ1-2 TRBV9 CASSDDPGYGYTF TGTGCCAGCAGCGACGACCCGGGCTATGGCTACACCTTC
TRBD2 . TRBJ2-2 TRBV9 CASSWAGANTGELFF TGTGCCAGCTCATGGGCGGGGGCGAACACCGGGGAGCTGTTTTTT
. . TRBJ1-2 TRBV3-1/TRBV3-2 CASSQLGVGGYTF TGTGCCAGCAGCCAACTAGGGGTGGGTGGCTACACCTTC
TRBD1 . TRBJ2-1 TRBV4-1 CASSGTTGGLNEQFF TGCGCCAGCAGCGGAACCACAGGGGGGCTCAATGAGCAGTTCTTC
TRBD1 . TRBJ2-7 TRBV19 CASSQTSGQGEQYF TGTGCCAGTAGCCAAACTTCGGGACAGGGCGAGCAGTACTTC
TRBD2 . TRBJ2-3 TRBV9 CASSGTSGGPQDTQYF TGTGCCAGCAGCGGCACTAGCGGGGGGCCCCAAGATACGCAGTATTTT
TRBD2 . TRBJ2-5 TRBV6-5 CASSWGTSGQETQYF TGTGCCAGCAGCTGGGGGACTAGCGGTCAAGAGACCCAGTACTTC
. . TRBJ1-1 TRBV2 CASTPRKGMRQGEAFF TGTGCCAGCACCCCGCGGAAGGGAATGCGGCAGGGTGAAGCTTTCTTT
TRBD1 . TRBJ2-3 TRBV29-1 CSVEKDRGRTDTQYF TGCAGCGTTGAAAAGGACAGGGGGCGGACAGATACGCAGTATTTT
. . TRBJ2-7 TRBV5-1 CASSFQGQLDEQYF TGCGCCAGCAGCTTCCAGGGGCAGCTAGACGAGCAGTACTTC
. . TRBJ1-3 TRBV6-5 CASEQGFSGNTIYF TGTGCCAGCGAGCAGGGATTCTCTGGAAACACCATATATTTT
. . TRBJ1-1 TRBV9 CASSVIGTEAFF TGTGCCAGCAGCGTTATCGGCACTGAAGCTTTCTTT
. . TRBJ1-6 TRBV5-8 CASREGLYNSPLHF TGTGCCAGCAGGGAGGGACTTTATAATTCACCCCTCCACTTT
TRBD2 . TRBJ2-2 TRBV9 CASSVGAGGPVTGELFF TGTGCCAGCAGCGTAGGAGCGGGGGGGCCGGTCACCGGGGAGCTGTTTTTT
. few TRBJ1-3 TRBV6-6 CASSPFTGQSSGNTIYF TGTGCCAGCAGTCCTTTCACAGGGCAAAGCTCTGGAAACACCATATATTTT
TRBD2 . TRBJ2-2 TRBV9 CASSVETGGIGELFF TGTGCCAGCAGCGTAGAAACGGGGGGGATCGGGGAGCTGTTTTTT
. . TRBJ1-4 TRBV28 CASSFTGTNEKLFF TGTGCCAGCAGTTTTACAGGGACTAATGAAAAACTGTTTTTT
. . TRBJ2-7 TRBV6-5 CASSRDTVSYEQYF TGTGCCAGCAGTCGAGACACCGTCTCCTACGAGCAGTACTTC
TRBD1 . TRBJ2-1 TRBV5-1 CASSSTGGGYNEQFF TGCGCCAGCAGCTCGACAGGGGGAGGGTACAATGAGCAGTTCTTC
. . TRBJ1-5 TRBV5-6 CASSLSAVTNQPQHF TGTGCCAGCAGCTTGAGCGCGGTCACCAATCAGCCCCAGCATTTT
TRBD1 . TRBJ1-5 TRBV4-2 CASSQAGQGNQPQHF TGTGCCAGCAGCCAAGCGGGACAGGGTAATCAGCCCCAGCATTTT
. . TRBJ1-1 TRBV6-5 CASSQGTVNTEAFF TGTGCCAGCAGTCAGGGTACTGTGAACACTGAAGCTTTCTTT
. once TRBJ2-3 TRBV10-2 CASSGAVDTQYF TGCGCCAGCAGTGGGGCAGTGGATACGCAGTATTTT
. . TRBJ2-1 TRBV9 CASSVDGGHGNEQFF TGTGCCAGCAGCGTAGACGGGGGGCACGGCAATGAGCAGTTCTTC
. . TRBJ1-1 TRBV6-5 CASKSGVYTEAFF TGTGCCAGCAAATCGGGGGTTTACACTGAAGCTTTCTTT
TRBD1 . TRBJ2-1 TRBV5-4 CASTLGPTGAISEQFF TGTGCCAGCACCCTTGGGCCGACAGGGGCTATTAGTGAGCAGTTCTTC
TRBD1 . TRBJ2-3 TRBV6-4 CASSEQQGAADTQYF TGTGCCAGCAGTGAACAACAGGGGGCTGCAGATACGCAGTATTTT
TRBD1 . TRBJ2-3 TRBV9 CASSFSSPGGTGRFTQYF TGTGCCAGCAGCTTTTCAAGTCCAGGGGGGACAGGAAGGTTCACGCAGTATTTT
TRBD1 . TRBJ1-5 TRBV28 CASRDRGFSDNQPQHF TGTGCCAGCAGGGACAGGGGGTTCTCCGATAATCAGCCCCAGCATTTT
TRBD1 . TRBJ1-1 TRBV19 CASSLATSGAYQGGNTEAFF TGTGCCAGTAGTCTCGCCACGAGTGGGGCCTACCAGGGGGGGAACACTGAAGCTTTCTTT
TRBD2 . TRBJ2-7 TRBV29-1 CSVEEGRPMTSSYEQYF TGCAGCGTTGAAGAGGGAAGGCCTATGACTAGCTCGTACGAGCAGTACTTC
. . TRBJ2-1 TRBV9 CASSVVPSGINNEQFF TGTGCCAGCAGCGTAGTACCCAGCGGAATCAACAATGAGCAGTTCTTC
. . TRBJ2-5 TRBV29-1 CSVAPRETQYF TGCAGCGTCGCCCCCCGGGAGACCCAGTACTTC
. . TRBJ1-4 TRBV2 CASSATGPTNEKLFF TGTGCCAGCAGTGCGACAGGACCAACTAATGAAAAACTGTTTTTT
. . TRBJ1-6 TRBV9 CASSTRGSNSPLHF TGTGCCAGCAGCACCCGAGGGAGCAATTCACCCCTCCACTTT
. once TRBJ2-2 TRBV5-1 CASSRTATPGETGELFF TGCGCCAGCAGCCGGACAGCCACACCAGGGGAAACCGGGGAGCTGTTTTTT
. . TRBJ1-2 TRBV7-6 CASSPGRGTDGYTF TGTGCCAGCAGCCCAGGGAGGGGAACGGATGGCTACACCTTC
. . TRBJ1-4 TRBV28 CASSFAGEPNEFGKLFF TGTGCCAGCAGTTTTGCGGGGGAGCCCAATGAGTTTGGAAAACTGTTTTTT
. . TRBJ1-6 TRBV3-1/TRBV3-2 CASSQGGGYSPLHF TGTGCCAGCAGCCAAGGGGGGGGGTATTCACCCCTCCACTTT
. . TRBJ2-1 TRBV9 CASSPEGQAHGEQFF TGTGCCAGCAGCCCGGAGGGGCAGGCACACGGTGAGCAGTTCTTC
. . TRBJ2-1 TRBV7-9 CASGRNRRGRFDNEQFF TGTGCCAGCGGTAGGAACCGGCGGGGTCGGTTTGACAATGAGCAGTTCTTC
TRBD1 . TRBJ1-2 TRBV7-9 CASSPTTGGPYGYTF TGTGCCAGCAGCCCCACCACAGGGGGCCCCTATGGCTACACCTTC